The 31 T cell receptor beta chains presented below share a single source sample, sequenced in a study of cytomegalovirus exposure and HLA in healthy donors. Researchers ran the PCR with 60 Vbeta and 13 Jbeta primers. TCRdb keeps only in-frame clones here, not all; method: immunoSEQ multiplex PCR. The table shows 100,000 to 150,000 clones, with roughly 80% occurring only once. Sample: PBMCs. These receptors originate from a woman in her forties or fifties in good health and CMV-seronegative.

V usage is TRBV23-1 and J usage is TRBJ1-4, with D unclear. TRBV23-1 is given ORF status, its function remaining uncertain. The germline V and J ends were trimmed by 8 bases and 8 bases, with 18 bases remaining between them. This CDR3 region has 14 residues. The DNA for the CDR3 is TGCGCCAGCTACGACTGGGAGGTCGGGGAAAAACTGTTTTTT. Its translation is CASYDWEVGEKLFF.

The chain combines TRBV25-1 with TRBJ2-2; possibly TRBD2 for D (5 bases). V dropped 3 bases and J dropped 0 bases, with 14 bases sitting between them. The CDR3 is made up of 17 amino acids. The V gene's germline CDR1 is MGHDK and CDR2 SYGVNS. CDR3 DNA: TGTGCCAGCAGTGATACGCCTAGCACAACGAACACCGGGGAGCTGTTTTTT. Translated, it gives CASSDTPSTTNTGELFF. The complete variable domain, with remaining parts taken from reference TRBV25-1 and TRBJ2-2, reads EADIYQTPRYLVIGTGKKITLECSQTMGHDKMYWYQQDPGMELHLIHYSYGVNSTEKGDLSSESTVSRIRTEHFPLTLESARPSHTSQYLCASSDTPSTTNTGELFFGEGSRLTVL.

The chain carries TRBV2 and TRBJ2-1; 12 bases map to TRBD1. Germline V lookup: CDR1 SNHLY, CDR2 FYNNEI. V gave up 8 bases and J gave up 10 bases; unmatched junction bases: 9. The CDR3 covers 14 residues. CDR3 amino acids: CASSPGQGAWEQFF. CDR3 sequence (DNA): TGTGCCAGCTCACCGGGACAGGGGGCATGGGAGCAGTTCTTC.

The CDR3 DNA sequence: TGTGCCTGGAGTCTCCAGGGAGGTCATCAGCCCCAGCATTTT. Its protein product is CAWSLQGGHQPQHF. The chain couples TRBV30 to TRBJ1-5; tentatively, D is TRBD1 (5 bases). The V end lost 2 bases, the J end lost 5 bases, and 13 bases lay between the germline ends. The CDR3 contains 14 residues. The V gene's germline CDR1 is GTSNPN and CDR2 SVGIG (reference sequence).

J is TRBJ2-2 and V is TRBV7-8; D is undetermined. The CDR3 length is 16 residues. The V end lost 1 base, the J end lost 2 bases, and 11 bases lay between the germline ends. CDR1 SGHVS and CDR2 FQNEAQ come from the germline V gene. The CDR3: CASSLETASNTGELFF. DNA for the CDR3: TGTGCCAGCAGCTTAGAAACAGCCTCAAACACCGGGGAGCTGTTTTTT. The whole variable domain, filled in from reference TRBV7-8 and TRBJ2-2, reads GAGVSQSPRYKVAKRGQDVALRCDPISGHVSLFWYQQALGQGPEFLTYFQNEAQLDKSGLPSDRFFAERPEGSVSTLKIQRTQQEDSAVYLCASSLETASNTGELFFGEGSRLTVL.

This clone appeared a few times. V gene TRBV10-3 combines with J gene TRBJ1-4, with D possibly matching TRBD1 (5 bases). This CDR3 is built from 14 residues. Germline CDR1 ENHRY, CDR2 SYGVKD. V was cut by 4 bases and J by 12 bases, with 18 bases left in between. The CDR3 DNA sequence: TGTGCCATCAGTGTGACGGGGTCTCGGGGGGAACTGTTTTTT. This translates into CAISVTGSRGELFF.

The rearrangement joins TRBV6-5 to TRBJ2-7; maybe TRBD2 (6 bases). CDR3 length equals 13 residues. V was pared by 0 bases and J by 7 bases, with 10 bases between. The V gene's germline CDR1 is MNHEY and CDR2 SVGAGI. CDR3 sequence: CASSYSGGSEQYF. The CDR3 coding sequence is TGTGCCAGCAGTTACTCGGGGGGTTCGGAGCAGTACTTC.

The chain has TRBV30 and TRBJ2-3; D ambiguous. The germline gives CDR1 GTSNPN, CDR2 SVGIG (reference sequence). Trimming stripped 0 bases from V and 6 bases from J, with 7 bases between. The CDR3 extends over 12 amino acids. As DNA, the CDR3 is TGTGCCTGGAGTGTATTAGCCGATACGCAGTATTTT. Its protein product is CAWSVLADTQYF.

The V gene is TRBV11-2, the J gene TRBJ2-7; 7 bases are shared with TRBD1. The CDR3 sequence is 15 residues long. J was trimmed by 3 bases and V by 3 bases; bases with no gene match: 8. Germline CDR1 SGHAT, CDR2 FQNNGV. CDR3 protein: CASSLNRGGFYEQYF. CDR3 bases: TGTGCCAGCAGCTTGAACAGGGGCGGTTTCTACGAGCAGTACTTC.

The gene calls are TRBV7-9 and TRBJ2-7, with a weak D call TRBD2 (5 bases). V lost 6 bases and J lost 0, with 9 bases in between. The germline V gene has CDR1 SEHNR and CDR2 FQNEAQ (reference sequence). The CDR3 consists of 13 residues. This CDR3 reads CASSQAVSYEQYF. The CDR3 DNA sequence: TGTGCCAGCAGTCAAGCGGTCTCCTACGAGCAGTACTTC. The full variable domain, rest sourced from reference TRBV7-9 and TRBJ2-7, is DTGVSQNPRHKITKRGQNVTFRCDPISEHNRLYWYRQTLGQGPEFLTYFQNEAQLEKSRLLSDRFSAERPKGSFSTLEIQRTEQGDSAMYLCASSQAVSYEQYFGPGTRLTVT.

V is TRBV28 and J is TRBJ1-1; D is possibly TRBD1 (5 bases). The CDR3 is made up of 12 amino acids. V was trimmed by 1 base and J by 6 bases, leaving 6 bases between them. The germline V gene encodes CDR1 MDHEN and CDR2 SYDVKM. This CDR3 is CASSLLQAEAFF. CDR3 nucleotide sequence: TGTGCCAGCAGTTTATTACAGGCTGAAGCTTTCTTT.

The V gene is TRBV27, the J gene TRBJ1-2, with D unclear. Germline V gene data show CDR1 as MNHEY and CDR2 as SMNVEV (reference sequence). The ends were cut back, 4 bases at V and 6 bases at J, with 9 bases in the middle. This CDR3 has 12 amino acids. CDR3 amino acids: CASSSPGDGYTF. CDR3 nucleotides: TGTGCCAGCAGTTCGCCCGGTGATGGCTACACCTTC.

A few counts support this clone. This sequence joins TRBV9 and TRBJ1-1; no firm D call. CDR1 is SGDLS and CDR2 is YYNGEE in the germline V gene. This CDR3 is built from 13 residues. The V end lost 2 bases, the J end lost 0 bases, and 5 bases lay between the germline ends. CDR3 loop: CASSVTMNTEAFF. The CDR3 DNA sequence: TGTGCCAGCAGCGTGACAATGAACACTGAAGCTTTCTTT.

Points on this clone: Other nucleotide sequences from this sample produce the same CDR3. DNA of the CDR3: TGTGCCAGCTCCCCTGACAGCTACGAGCAGTACTTC. As protein: CASSPDSYEQYF. This chain connects TRBV18 to TRBJ2-7, with D possibly being TRBD1 (5 bases). Germline CDR1 is KGHSH and CDR2 is LQKENI. The CDR3 spans 12 residues. The V gene lost 6 bases and the J gene lost 3 bases, with 9 bases spanning the gap.

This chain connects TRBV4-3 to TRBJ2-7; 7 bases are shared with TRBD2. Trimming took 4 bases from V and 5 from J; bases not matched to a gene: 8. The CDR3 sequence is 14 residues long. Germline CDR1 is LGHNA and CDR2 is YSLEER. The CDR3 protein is CASSLLGGPNEQYF. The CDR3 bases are TGCGCCAGCAGCCTCTTGGGAGGGCCGAACGAGCAGTACTTC.

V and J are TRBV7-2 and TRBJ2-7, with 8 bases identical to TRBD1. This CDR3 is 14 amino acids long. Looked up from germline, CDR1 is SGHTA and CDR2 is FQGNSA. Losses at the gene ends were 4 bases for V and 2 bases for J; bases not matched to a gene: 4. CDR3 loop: CASSSTTGAYEQYF. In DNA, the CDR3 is TGTGCCAGCAGCTCGACGACAGGGGCCTACGAGCAGTACTTC.

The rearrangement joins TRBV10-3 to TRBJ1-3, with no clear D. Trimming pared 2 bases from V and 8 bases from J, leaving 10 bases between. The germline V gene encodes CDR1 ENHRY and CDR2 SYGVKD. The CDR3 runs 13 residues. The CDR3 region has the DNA TGTGCCATCAGTGAGGAACCGGGGTACACCATATATTTT. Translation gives CAISEEPGYTIYF.

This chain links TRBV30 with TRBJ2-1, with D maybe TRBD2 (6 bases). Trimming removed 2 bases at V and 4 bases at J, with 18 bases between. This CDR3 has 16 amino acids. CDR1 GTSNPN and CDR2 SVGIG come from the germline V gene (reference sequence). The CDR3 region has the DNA TGTGCCTGGAGTCCGGATCGTAGCGGCTTTTACAATGAGCAGTTCTTC. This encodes CAWSPDRSGFYNEQFF. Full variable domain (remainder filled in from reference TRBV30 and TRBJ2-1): SQTIHQWPATLVQPVGSPLSLECTVEGTSNPNLYWYRQAAGRGLQLLFYSVGIGQISSEVPQNLSASRPQDRQFILSSKKLLLSDSGFYLCAWSPDRSGFYNEQFFGPGTRLTVL.

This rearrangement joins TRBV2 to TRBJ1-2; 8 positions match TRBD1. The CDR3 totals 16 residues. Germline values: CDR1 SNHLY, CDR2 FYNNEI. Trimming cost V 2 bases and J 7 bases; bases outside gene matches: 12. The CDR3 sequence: CASSESWTGKSSGYTF. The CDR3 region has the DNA TGTGCCAGCAGTGAATCCTGGACAGGGAAATCCTCTGGCTACACCTTC.

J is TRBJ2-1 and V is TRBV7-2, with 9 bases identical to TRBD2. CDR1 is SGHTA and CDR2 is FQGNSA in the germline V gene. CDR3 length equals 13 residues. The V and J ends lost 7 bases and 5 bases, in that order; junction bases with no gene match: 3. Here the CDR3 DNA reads TGTGCCAGCATAGCGGGAGTCAACAATGAGCAGTTCTTC. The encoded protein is CASIAGVNNEQFF.

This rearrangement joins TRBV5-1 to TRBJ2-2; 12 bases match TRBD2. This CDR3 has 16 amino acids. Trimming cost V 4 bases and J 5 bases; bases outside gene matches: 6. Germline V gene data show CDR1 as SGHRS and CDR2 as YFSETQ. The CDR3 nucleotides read TGCGCCAGCAGCAAAACTAGCGGGAGGACGACCGGGGAGCTGTTTTTT. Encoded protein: CASSKTSGRTTGELFF.

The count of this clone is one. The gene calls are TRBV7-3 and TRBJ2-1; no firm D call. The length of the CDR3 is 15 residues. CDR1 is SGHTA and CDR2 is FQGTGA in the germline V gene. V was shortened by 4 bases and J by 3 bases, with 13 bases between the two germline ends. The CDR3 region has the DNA TGTGCCAGCAGCTCCCCCGGCGGAGTCTACAATGAGCAGTTCTTC. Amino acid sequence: CASSSPGGVYNEQFF. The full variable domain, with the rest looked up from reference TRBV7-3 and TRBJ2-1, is GAGVSQTPSNKVTEKGKYVELRCDPISGHTALYWYRQSLGQGPEFLIYFQGTGAADDSGLPNDRFFAVRPEGSVSTLKIQRTERGDSAVYLCASSSPGGVYNEQFFGPGTRLTVL.

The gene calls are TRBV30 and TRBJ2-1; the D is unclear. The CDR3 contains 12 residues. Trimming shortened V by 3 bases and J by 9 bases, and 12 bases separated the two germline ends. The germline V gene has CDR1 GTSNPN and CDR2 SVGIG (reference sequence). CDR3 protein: CAWSAARFEQFF. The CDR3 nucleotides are TGTGCCTGGAGCGCCGCGAGATTTGAGCAGTTCTTC.

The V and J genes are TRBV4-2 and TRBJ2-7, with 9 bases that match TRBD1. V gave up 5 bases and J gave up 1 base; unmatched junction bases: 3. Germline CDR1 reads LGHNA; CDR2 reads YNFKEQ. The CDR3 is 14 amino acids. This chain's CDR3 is CASSDRGKSYEQYF. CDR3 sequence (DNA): TGTGCCAGCAGCGACAGGGGGAAATCCTACGAGCAGTACTTC.

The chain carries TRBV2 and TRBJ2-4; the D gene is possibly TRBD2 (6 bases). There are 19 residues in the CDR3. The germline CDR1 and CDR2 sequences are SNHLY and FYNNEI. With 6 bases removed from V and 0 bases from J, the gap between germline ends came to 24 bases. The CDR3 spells CASRQRGLRLYLAKNIQYF. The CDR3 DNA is TGTGCCAGCAGGCAACGGGGACTCCGTTTGTACTTAGCCAAAAACATTCAGTACTTC.

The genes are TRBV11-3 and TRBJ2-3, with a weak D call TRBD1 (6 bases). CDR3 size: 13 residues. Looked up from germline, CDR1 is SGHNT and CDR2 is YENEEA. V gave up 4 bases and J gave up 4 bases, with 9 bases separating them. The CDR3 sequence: CASSSHRADTQYF. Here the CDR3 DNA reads TGTGCCAGCAGCTCCCACAGGGCAGATACGCAGTATTTT. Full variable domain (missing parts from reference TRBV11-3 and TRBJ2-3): EAGVVQSPRYKIIEKKQPVAFWCNPISGHNTLYWYLQNLGQGPELLIRYENEEAVDDSQLPKDRFSAERLKGVDSTLKIQPAELGDSAVYLCASSSHRADTQYFGPGTRLTVL.

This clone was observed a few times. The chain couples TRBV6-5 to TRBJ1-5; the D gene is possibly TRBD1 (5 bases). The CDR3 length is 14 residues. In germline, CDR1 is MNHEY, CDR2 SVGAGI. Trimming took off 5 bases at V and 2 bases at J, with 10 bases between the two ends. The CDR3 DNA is TGTGCCAGCAGTCAGGGTTTAGGCAATCAGCCCCAGCATTTT. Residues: CASSQGLGNQPQHF.

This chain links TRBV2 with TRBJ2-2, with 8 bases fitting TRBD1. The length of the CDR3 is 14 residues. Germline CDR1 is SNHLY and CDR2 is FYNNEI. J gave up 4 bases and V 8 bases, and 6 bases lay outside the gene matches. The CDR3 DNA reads TGTGCCAGCGAGCGACAGGGGATCACCGGGGAGCTGTTTTTT. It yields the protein CASERQGITGELFF.

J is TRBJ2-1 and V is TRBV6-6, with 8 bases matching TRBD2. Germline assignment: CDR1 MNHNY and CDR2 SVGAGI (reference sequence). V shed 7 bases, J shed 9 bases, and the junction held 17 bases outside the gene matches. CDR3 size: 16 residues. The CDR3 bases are TGTGCCAGCACATTTTTCGGGACTAGAGGTGATGGTGAGCAGTTCTTC. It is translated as CASTFFGTRGDGEQFF.

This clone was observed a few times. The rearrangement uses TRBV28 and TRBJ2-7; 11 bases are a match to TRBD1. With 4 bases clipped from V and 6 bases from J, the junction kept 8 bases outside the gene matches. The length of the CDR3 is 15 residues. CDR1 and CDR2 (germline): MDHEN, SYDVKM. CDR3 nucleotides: TGTGCCAGCAGTTCCCCGGACAGGGGGCGCTTCGAGCAGTACTTC. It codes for CASSSPDRGRFEQYF.

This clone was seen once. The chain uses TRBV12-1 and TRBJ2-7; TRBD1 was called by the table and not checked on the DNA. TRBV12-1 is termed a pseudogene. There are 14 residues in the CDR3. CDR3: CASRNGRELGEQYF. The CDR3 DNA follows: TGTGCCAGCAGAAACGGCAGGGAACTGGGCGAGCAGTACTTC.